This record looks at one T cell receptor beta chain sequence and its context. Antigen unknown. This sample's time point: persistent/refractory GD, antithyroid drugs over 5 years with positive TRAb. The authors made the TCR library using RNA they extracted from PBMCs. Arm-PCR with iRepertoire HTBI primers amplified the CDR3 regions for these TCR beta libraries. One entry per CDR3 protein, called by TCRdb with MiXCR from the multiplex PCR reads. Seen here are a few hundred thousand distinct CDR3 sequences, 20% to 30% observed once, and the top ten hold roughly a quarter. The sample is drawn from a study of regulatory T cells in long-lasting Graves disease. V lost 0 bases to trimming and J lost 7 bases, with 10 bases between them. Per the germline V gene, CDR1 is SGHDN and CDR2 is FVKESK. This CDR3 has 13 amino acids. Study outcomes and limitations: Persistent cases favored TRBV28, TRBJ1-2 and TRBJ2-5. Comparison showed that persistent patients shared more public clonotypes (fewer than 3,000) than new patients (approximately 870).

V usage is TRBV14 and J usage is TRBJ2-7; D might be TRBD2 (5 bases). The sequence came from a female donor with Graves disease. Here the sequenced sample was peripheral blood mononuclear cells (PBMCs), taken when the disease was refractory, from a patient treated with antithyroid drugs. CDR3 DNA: TGTGCCAGCAGCCAAGAACCGGGGTCGGAGCAGTACTTC. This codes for CASSQEPGSEQYF.